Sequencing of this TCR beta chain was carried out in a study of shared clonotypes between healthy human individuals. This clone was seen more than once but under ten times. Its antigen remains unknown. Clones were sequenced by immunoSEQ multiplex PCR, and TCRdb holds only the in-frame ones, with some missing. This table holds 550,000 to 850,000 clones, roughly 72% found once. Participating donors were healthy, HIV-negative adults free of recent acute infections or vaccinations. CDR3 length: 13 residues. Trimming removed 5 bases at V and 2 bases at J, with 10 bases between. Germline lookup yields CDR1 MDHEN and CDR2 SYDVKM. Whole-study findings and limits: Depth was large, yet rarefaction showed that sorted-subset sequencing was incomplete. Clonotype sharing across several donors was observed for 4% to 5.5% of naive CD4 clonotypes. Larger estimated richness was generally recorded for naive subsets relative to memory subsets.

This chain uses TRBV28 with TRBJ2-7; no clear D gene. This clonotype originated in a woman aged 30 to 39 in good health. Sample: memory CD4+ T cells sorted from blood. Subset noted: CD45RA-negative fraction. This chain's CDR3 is CASSRTVPYEQYF. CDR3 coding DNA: TGTGCCAGCAGTCGGACCGTACCCTACGAGCAGTACTTC.